Listed here are 27 T cell receptor beta chains from one sample, sequenced in a study of early T cells in non-severe SARS-CoV-2 infection. TCRdb redid the calling of the 5' RACE reads with MiXCR, one entry per CDR3 protein. The repertoire includes tens of thousands of distinct CDR3 sequences, 7% to 10% of them detected once, and 4% to 5% sits in the top ten. The sample was whole blood. The receptors shown here come from an adult who was a healthcare worker with PCR-confirmed SARS-CoV-2 infection or an uninfected control (not recorded which).

This clonotype was detected a few times. The chain combines TRBV20-1 with TRBJ2-1, with no clear D. In germline, CDR1 is DFQATT, CDR2 SNEGSKA (reference sequence). The V end was cut by 6 bases, the J end by 2 bases, with 17 bases between. The CDR3 consists of 15 residues. CDR3 DNA sequence: TGCAGTGCCAAAGAGCATAGGAGAACCTACAATGAGCAGTTCTTC. Its protein is CSAKEHRRTYNEQFF.

This clonotype was picked up many times. The chain is built from TRBV7-8 and TRBJ2-1; D possibly corresponds to TRBD1 (7 bases). The germline V gene encodes CDR1 SGHVS and CDR2 FQNEAQ. With 1 base removed from V and 6 bases from J, the gap between germline ends came to 10 bases. The CDR3 totals 14 residues. The CDR3 reads CASSLDRGGNEQFF. CDR3 in DNA: TGTGCCAGCAGCTTAGACAGGGGAGGCAATGAGCAGTTCTTC.

This clonotype was detected only a few times. The V call is TRBV7-9, the J call TRBJ2-2, with 7 bases aligning to TRBD1. The germline V gene encodes CDR1 SEHNR and CDR2 FQNEAQ (reference sequence). The CDR3 sequence is 16 residues long. The ends lost 4 bases at V and 0 bases at J; junction bases unmatched: 5. The CDR3 spells CASSSYGTANTGELFF. CDR3 DNA sequence: TGTGCCAGCAGCTCCTACGGGACAGCGAACACCGGGGAGCTGTTTTTT.

The gene calls are TRBV7-9 and TRBJ2-7; 7 bases agree with TRBD1. The CDR3 sequence is 13 residues long. Trimming took 5 bases from V and 3 from J; bases not matched to a gene: 4. Germline V lookup: CDR1 SEHNR, CDR2 FQNEAQ (reference sequence). DNA of the CDR3: TGTGCCAGCAGCCCAGACAGGGTCTACGAGCAGTACTTC. Protein sequence: CASSPDRVYEQYF.

The chain links TRBV5-4 to TRBJ2-4, with a possible D match to TRBD2 (7 bases). The CDR3 is 14 residues long. Between the trimmed V and J ends, which lost 6 bases and 6 bases, there was a span of 16 bases. Germline assignment: CDR1 SGHNT and CDR2 YYREEE (reference sequence). This CDR3 is CASKGGGEGNIQYF. The CDR3 region has the DNA TGTGCCAGCAAGGGGGGAGGGGAAGGAAACATTCAGTACTTC.

A few counts support this clonotype. The limits of the CDR3 on the DNA are not certain, so only TCRdb's listed CDR3 is given. This chain connects TRBV19 to TRBJ2-1; the table's D call, TRBD2, has no DNA check behind it. The V gene's germline CDR1 is LNHDA and CDR2 SQIVND (reference sequence). The CDR3 extends over 15 residues, inclusive of both ends. The CDR3: CASSVASGIARGGIF.

This chain connects TRBV20-1 to TRBJ2-2; a possible D gene is TRBD1 (5 bases). V gave up 1 base and J gave up 5 bases, with 14 bases separating them. The CDR3 totals 15 residues. The germline CDR1 and CDR2 sequences are DFQATT and SNEGSKA (reference sequence). The CDR3 region is CSARVARQTTGELFF. The CDR3 DNA reads as TGCAGTGCTAGAGTGGCCAGACAGACAACCGGGGAGCTGTTTTTT.

The chain recombines TRBV3-1 with TRBJ2-1; the match to TRBD2 covers 10 bases. CDR1 LGHDT and CDR2 YNNKEL come from the germline V gene (reference sequence). V shed 3 bases and J 16 bases; nucleotides not matched to a gene: 9. The CDR3 has 13 amino acids. The CDR3: CASSQFLAGETFF. DNA for the CDR3: TGTGCCAGCAGCCAGTTTCTAGCGGGAGAAACCTTCTTC.

The chain recombines TRBV20-1 with TRBJ2-1, with 10 bases that match TRBD1. After removal of 0 bases from V and 9 bases from J, the junction contained 11 bases not matched to a gene. The length of the CDR3 is 16 residues. In germline, CDR1 is DFQATT, CDR2 SNEGSKA (reference sequence). CDR3: CSARDPRTGGEGEQFF. The CDR3 DNA reads as TGCAGTGCTAGAGATCCCAGGACAGGGGGAGAAGGTGAGCAGTTCTTC.

This chain connects TRBV27 to TRBJ1-4; D unclear. The length of the CDR3 is 15 residues. Germline V gene lookup returns CDR1 MNHEY and CDR2 SMNVEV (reference sequence). Trimming took off 4 bases at V and 10 bases at J, with 19 bases between the two ends. The CDR3 is CASSYGGLGYGKLFF. The CDR3 DNA reads TGTGCCAGCAGTTACGGAGGACTAGGTTACGGAAAACTGTTTTTT.

This clonotype appeared many times. The gene calls are TRBV7-2 and TRBJ2-3; tentative D call: TRBD2 (5 bases). The CDR3 spans 13 residues. From germline, CDR1 is SGHTA and CDR2 FQGNSA. The V and J ends lost 5 bases and 5 bases respectively, with 11 bases between them. The CDR3 DNA sequence: TGTGCCAGCAGCCCGCTAGCAGGAGATACGCAGTATTTT. It translates to CASSPLAGDTQYF.

The CDR3 bases are TGTGCCAGCAGCCAAGGGGCCGGATACGAGCAGTACTTC. This translates into CASSQGAGYEQYF. The V gene is TRBV3-1, the J gene TRBJ2-7; D gene unclear. The CDR3 loop spans 13 amino acids. V was shortened by 1 base and J by 4 bases, with 8 bases between the two germline ends. Germline V gives CDR1 LGHDT, CDR2 YNNKEL (reference sequence).

This clonotype was counted a few times. The J gene is TRBJ2-7, the V gene TRBV4-1; D may be TRBD1 (6 bases). The CDR3 spans 16 residues. CDR1 is MGHRA, CDR2 YSYEKL, per germline. The V end was cut by 0 bases, the J end by 2 bases, with 14 bases between. CDR3 nucleotides: TGCGCCAGCAGCCAAGAACTAGGGGCAGGGGCCTACGAGCAGTACTTC. Translated: CASSQELGAGAYEQYF.

This clonotype showed up many times. The rearrangement joins TRBV6-6 to TRBJ1-1, with 10 bases identical to TRBD1. Germline V gene lookup returns CDR1 MNHNY and CDR2 SVGAGI (reference sequence). V was clipped by 4 bases and J by 5 bases; unmatched bases: 7. The length of the CDR3 is 15 residues. The DNA of the CDR3 is TGTGCCAGCAGTTCCCTCGGACAGGGGGGGACTGAAGCTTTCTTT. Amino acids: CASSSLGQGGTEAFF.

J is TRBJ1-1 and V is TRBV6-1; D remains unclear. The V end was cut by 6 bases, the J end by 1 base, with 9 bases between. The germline gives CDR1 MNHNS, CDR2 SASEGT. The CDR3 has 13 amino acids. The CDR3 DNA follows: TGTGCCAGCAGAATATCGGGGAACACTGAAGCTTTCTTT. It specifies CASRISGNTEAFF.

This clonotype turned up a few times. This chain connects TRBV12-3 or TRBV12-4 to TRBJ2-7; D tentatively reads TRBD1 or TRBD2 (5 bases each). This CDR3 spans 14 amino acids. Between the trimmed V and J ends, which lost 5 bases and 1 base, there was a span of 12 bases. The CDR3 loop is CASSDPGRSYEQYF. The CDR3 nucleotides read TGTGCCAGCAGTGATCCGGGACGGTCCTACGAGCAGTACTTC.

This CDR3 is CASSPQVSGRATDTQYF. For the CDR3, the DNA is TGTGCCAGCAGTCCTCAGGTTAGCGGGAGGGCCACAGATACGCAGTATTTT. The chain joins TRBV27 to TRBJ2-3; 11 bases are a match to TRBD2. CDR1 is MNHEY and CDR2 is SMNVEV in the germline V gene (reference sequence). The CDR3 runs 17 residues. V was clipped by 5 bases and J by 2 bases; unmatched bases: 9.

The table lists this clonotype with many counts. This chain connects TRBV12-3 or TRBV12-4 to TRBJ1-2; D is undetermined. Trimming stripped 2 bases from V and 4 bases from J, with 11 bases between. This CDR3 comprises 14 residues. CDR3 in DNA: TGTGCCAGCAGTTTACACGGGTTTGGCTATGGCTACACCTTC. Encoded protein: CASSLHGFGYGYTF.

This clonotype has more than one count but fewer than ten. The chain employs TRBV9 and TRBJ2-2, with D perhaps matching TRBD2 (6 bases). Germline values: CDR1 SGDLS, CDR2 YYNGEE. There are 18 residues in the CDR3. Trimming shortened V by 2 bases and J by 0 bases, and 17 bases separated the two germline ends. CDR3 sequence (DNA): TGTGCCAGCAGCGTCCATCTCGGGGGTACCTCGAACACCGGGGAGCTGTTTTTT. It codes for CASSVHLGGTSNTGELFF.

This clonotype was counted ten times or more. V and J are TRBV5-4 and TRBJ2-3, with 10 bases identical to TRBD2. This CDR3 region has 19 residues. Germline CDR1 is SGHNT and CDR2 is YYREEE (reference sequence). J was trimmed by 2 bases and V by 0 bases; bases with no gene match: 12. The CDR3 spells CASSLGGRSGRATTDTQYF. DNA for the CDR3: TGTGCCAGCAGCTTGGGCGGTCGGAGCGGGAGGGCGACCACAGATACGCAGTATTTT.

CDR3 region: CASSQDWRRAVSKLFF. The CDR3 nucleotides are TGCGCCAGCAGCCAAGATTGGCGCAGGGCGGTGTCAAAACTGTTTTTT. The gene calls are TRBV4-1 and TRBJ1-4; maybe TRBD1 (5 bases). CDR3 length: 16 amino acids. CDR1 MGHRA and CDR2 YSYEKL come from the germline V gene. Deletions cut 0 bases from V and 10 bases from J, with 18 bases between.

This clonotype was detected a few times. V usage is TRBV20-1 and J usage is TRBJ2-5, with unresolved D. This CDR3 is built from 12 residues. The V gene's germline CDR1 is DFQATT and CDR2 SNEGSKA (reference sequence). Trimming took 6 bases from V and 1 from J, leaving 9 bases between them. The CDR3 DNA is TGCAGTGCAACAAAACTCCAAGAGACCCAGTACTTC. Translated: CSATKLQETQYF.

The chain carries TRBV5-1 and TRBJ2-1, with D perhaps TRBD1 or TRBD2 (5 bases each). Germline CDR1 reads SGHRS; CDR2 reads YFSETQ. Trimming stripped 1 base from V and 5 bases from J, with 13 bases between. The CDR3 totals 15 residues. The CDR3 nucleotides are TGCGCCAGCAGCTTGAGTTGGGGGACGAACAATGAGCAGTTCTTC. Translation gives CASSLSWGTNNEQFF.

The J gene is TRBJ2-5, the V gene TRBV20-1, with TRBD2 as a possible D gene (5 bases). Germline V CDR1 and CDR2: DFQATT, SNEGSKA (reference sequence). Trimming shortened V by 6 bases and J by 1 base, and 12 bases separated the two germline ends. The CDR3 loop spans 13 amino acids. For the CDR3, the DNA is TGCAGTGCCCGCTCGAGCGGCCAAGAGACCCAGTACTTC. Translation gives CSARSSGQETQYF.

This clonotype appeared many times. The chain recombines TRBV20-1 with TRBJ1-6, with D unresolved. Trimming left V 4 bases short and J 7 bases short, with 11 bases between. The germline gives CDR1 DFQATT, CDR2 SNEGSKA (reference sequence). The CDR3 extends over 13 amino acids. The DNA for the CDR3 is TGCAGTGCTAAAAACACTGACAATTCACCCCTCCACTTT. Translated, it gives CSAKNTDNSPLHF.

The chain uses TRBV19 and TRBJ1-2; D might be TRBD1 (5 bases). The germline CDR1 and CDR2 sequences are LNHDA and SQIVND (reference sequence). V was trimmed by 8 bases and J by 4 bases, leaving 20 bases between them. This CDR3 has 15 amino acids. CDR3 in DNA: TGTGCCAGTGGTCCGGGACCCGGAGGTTCCTATGGCTACACCTTC. Translation: CASGPGPGGSYGYTF.

V and J are TRBV9 and TRBJ1-3; D gene uncertain. The length of the CDR3 is 14 residues. In germline, CDR1 is SGDLS, CDR2 YYNGEE. V lost 0 bases and J 2 bases, leaving 6 bases between the germline ends. The CDR3 region is CASSVGNTGNTIYF. The DNA for the CDR3 is TGTGCCAGCAGCGTAGGGAATACTGGAAACACCATATATTTT.